The source of this T cell receptor (beta chain) is a study of tumor-infiltrating lymphocytes in primary liver carcinoma. This CDR3 contains 12 residues. Germline V gives CDR1 SQVTM, CDR2 ANQGSEA. Trimming took 8 bases from V and 4 from J, leaving 13 bases between them. It was unsorted whole blood that yielded blood RNA, and germline DNA was also extracted. This clonotype appeared many times. TCR beta cDNA was prepared out of roughly 450 ng total RNA by means of a constant-region primer. Slightly modified ARM-PCR with three nested multiplex PCR rounds yielded TCR beta libraries. TRBV1-TRBV30 forward primers and a C-beta reverse primer were used in the first two PCR rounds, which each ran for approximately 11 cycles. Via MiXCR, TCRdb re-called the multiplex PCR reads, giving one row per CDR3 protein. Of hundreds of thousands of distinct CDR3 sequences listed, approximately 58% are singletons.

The rearrangement uses TRBV29-1 and TRBJ2-3; weak D call: TRBD2 (6 bases). The specimen sequenced was peripheral blood. This clonotype was obtained from a woman in her thirties with primary liver carcinoma and hepatitis B virus infection. CDR3 residues: CSTGLLADTQYF. CDR3 in DNA: TGCAGCACTGGACTACTTGCAGATACGCAGTATTTT.